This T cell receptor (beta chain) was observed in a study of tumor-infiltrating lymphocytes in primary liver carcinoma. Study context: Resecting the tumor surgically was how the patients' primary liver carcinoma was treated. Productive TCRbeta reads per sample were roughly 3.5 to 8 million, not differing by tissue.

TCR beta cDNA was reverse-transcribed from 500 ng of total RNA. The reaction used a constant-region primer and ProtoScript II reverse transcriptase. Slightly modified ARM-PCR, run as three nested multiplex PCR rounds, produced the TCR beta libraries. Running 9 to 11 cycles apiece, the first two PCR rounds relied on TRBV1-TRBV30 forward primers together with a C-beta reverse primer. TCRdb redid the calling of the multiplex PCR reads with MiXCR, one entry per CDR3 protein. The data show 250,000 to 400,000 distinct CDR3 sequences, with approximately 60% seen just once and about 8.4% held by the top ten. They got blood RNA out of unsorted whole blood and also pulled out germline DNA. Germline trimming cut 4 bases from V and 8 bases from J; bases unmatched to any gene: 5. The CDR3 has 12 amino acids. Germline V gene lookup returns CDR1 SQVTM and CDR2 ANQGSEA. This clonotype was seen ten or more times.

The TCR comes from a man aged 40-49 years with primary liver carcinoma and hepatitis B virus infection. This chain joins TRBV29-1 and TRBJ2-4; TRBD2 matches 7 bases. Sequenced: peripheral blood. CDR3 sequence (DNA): TGCAGCGTTGCGGGGGGTGGGGACATTCAGTACTTC. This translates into CSVAGGGDIQYF.